The clone carrying this T cell receptor (beta chain) was seen at least ten times. The record originates from a study of T cells in Graves' hyperthyroidism and ophthalmopathy. Germline CDR1 reads LNHDA; CDR2 reads SQIVND (reference sequence). V was cut by 8 bases and J by 1 base, with 20 bases left in between. CDR3 size: 16 residues. The investigators amplified TCR beta CDR3 regions from RNA transcripts. HTBI primers drove first-round RT-PCR of the TCR CDR3. TCRdb recomputed calls from the multiplex PCR reads with MiXCR, one row per CDR3 protein. Found here are about 290,000 distinct CDR3 sequences, roughly an eighth of them singletons; the top ten hold roughly 8.2%.

The receptor was isolated from a woman between 40 and 50 years old with Graves' hyperthyroidism. The genes are TRBV19 and TRBJ1-1, with a weak D call TRBD1 (6 bases). Sequencing was done on a sample of blood. CDR3 residues: CASGSAGVRGNTEAFF. The CDR3 bases are TGTGCCAGTGGCTCGGCAGGGGTTAGAGGGAACACTGAAGCTTTCTTT.